Presented here are 13 T cell receptor beta chains from one specimen sequenced in a study of blood T cell repertoires in COVID-19. This table comes from immunoSEQ multiplex PCR, and its TCRdb copy is limited to in-frame clones, with some not included. The sample shows fewer than 350,000 clones, about 90% of them seen only once. The sample comprised PBMCs or T cells enriched from blood (not recorded which). The receptors stem from a woman aged 25-40 years who had been exposed to COVID-19.

This chain connects TRBV19 to TRBJ2-5, with D possibly being TRBD1 (6 bases). This CDR3 contains 14 residues. V gave up 6 bases and J gave up 2 bases, with 13 bases separating them. CDR1 is LNHDA, CDR2 SQIVND, per germline (reference sequence). The CDR3 DNA sequence: TGTGCCAGTAGCTCGGACAGACGACAAGAGACCCAGTACTTC. Protein product: CASSSDRRQETQYF.

The V and J genes are TRBV5-8 and TRBJ1-5; D gene ambiguous. V dropped 7 bases and J dropped 5 bases, with 16 bases sitting between them. Looked up from germline, CDR1 is SGHTS and CDR2 is YDEGEE. The length of the CDR3 is 14 residues. The CDR3 bases are TGTGCCAGCGGCGAGGGAGGTTCGTATCAGCCCCAGCATTTT. Its protein product is CASGEGGSYQPQHF.

The chain joins TRBV28 to TRBJ2-2; TRBD2 is a possible D gene (6 bases). There are 17 residues in the CDR3. Germline CDR1 is MDHEN and CDR2 is SYDVKM. Trimming took off 1 base at V and 1 base at J, with 13 bases between the two ends. DNA for the CDR3: TGTGCCAGCAGTTTATTGGGACTGAAAAAGAACACCGGGGAGCTGTTTTTT. This translates into CASSLLGLKKNTGELFF.

This chain connects TRBV30 to TRBJ2-1; TRBD2 matches 7 bases. Germline V gives CDR1 GTSNPN, CDR2 SVGIG (reference sequence). CDR3 length equals 11 residues. Trimming at V came to 2 bases and at J to 15 bases, leaving 7 bases not matched to a gene. CDR3 bases: TGTGCCTGGAGTCCTAGCGGAGTGCTGTTCTTC. Its protein product is CAWSPSGVLFF.

The rearrangement links TRBV28 to TRBJ1-2; no clear D. Germline V CDR1 and CDR2: MDHEN, SYDVKM. The V end lost 4 bases, the J end lost 8 bases, and 20 bases lay between the germline ends. There are 15 residues in the CDR3. CDR3 sequence: CASSSTGRFEGGYTF. The CDR3 DNA reads as TGTGCCAGCAGTTCCACCGGGAGGTTCGAAGGCGGCTACACCTTC.

The V call is TRBV14, the J call TRBJ1-4; TRBD1 aligns across 8 bases. The V and J ends lost 2 bases and 7 bases, in that order; junction bases with no gene match: 6. The CDR3 runs to 15 residues. CDR1 and CDR2 (germline): SGHDN, FVKESK. The CDR3, as DNA: TGTGCCAGCAGCCAACGAAGGACAGGGTTTGAAAAACTGTTTTTT. This encodes CASSQRRTGFEKLFF.

The rearrangement uses TRBV15 and TRBJ2-7, with unresolved D. V was trimmed by 3 bases and J by 3 bases, leaving 3 bases between them. CDR3 length: 11 residues. Per germline, CDR1 LNHNV and CDR2 YYDKDF (reference sequence). The CDR3 loop is CATSSSYEQYF. The CDR3 nucleotides are TGTGCCACCAGCAGTAGCTACGAGCAGTACTTC.

The chain couples TRBV4-2 to TRBJ2-7; D uncertain. The germline gives CDR1 LGHNA, CDR2 YNFKEQ. This CDR3 has 13 residues. Trimming removed 0 bases at V and 3 bases at J, with 6 bases between. CDR3 sequence reads: CASSQDMSYEQYF. The CDR3 DNA reads as TGTGCCAGCAGCCAAGATATGAGCTACGAGCAGTACTTC.

The chain combines TRBV19 with TRBJ2-1; D may be TRBD1 (7 bases). CDR3 length: 15 amino acids. V lost 3 bases, J lost 8 bases, and 17 bases lay in between. Per the germline V gene, CDR1 is LNHDA and CDR2 is SQIVND (reference sequence). CDR3 in DNA: TGTGCCAGTAGTATGAGACAGGGTCCGGGGGATGAGCAGTTCTTC. It specifies CASSMRQGPGDEQFF.

This clone has only a few counts. The J gene is TRBJ2-7, the V gene TRBV6-5; D ambiguous. The germline CDR1 and CDR2 sequences are MNHEY and SVGAGI. This CDR3 has 15 amino acids. V dropped 6 bases and J dropped 0 bases, with 15 bases sitting between them. DNA of the CDR3: TGTGCCAGCAGACCACAGTCCTACAGCTCCTACGAGCAGTACTTC. Its protein product is CASRPQSYSSYEQYF.

The genes are TRBV29-1 and TRBJ1-1, with D perhaps TRBD1 (5 bases). This CDR3 comprises 12 residues. The germline V gene encodes CDR1 SQVTM and CDR2 ANQGSEA. Trimming stripped 4 bases from V and 4 bases from J, with 10 bases between. The CDR3 loop is CSVARQGTEAFF. Written as DNA, the CDR3 is TGCAGCGTTGCGCGTCAGGGCACTGAAGCTTTCTTT.

V and J are TRBV10-1 and TRBJ1-1, with D perhaps TRBD1 (5 bases). The ends were cut back, 10 bases at V and 0 bases at J, with 12 bases in the middle. This CDR3 has 13 residues. The germline gives CDR1 WNHNN, CDR2 SYGVQD (reference sequence). The CDR3 loop reads CATRQTLNTEAFF. The CDR3 bases are TGCGCCACCCGACAGACTTTGAACACTGAAGCTTTCTTT.

For this clone: Relative to the germline gene, one junction end is altered; a read error may explain this. The rearrangement links TRBV20-1 to TRBJ1-2; possible D gene TRBD1, 5 bases. Germline assignment: CDR1 DFQATT and CDR2 SNEGSKA (reference sequence). The CDR3 totals 11 residues. The CDR3 region is CSAQYRTPTPF. The CDR3 bases are TGCAGTGCCCAATACAGGACGCCAACCCCCTTC.